These 21 T cell receptor beta chains share one sample of origin, sequenced in a study of blood T cell repertoires in COVID-19. Assay used: immunoSEQ multiplex PCR; TCRdb lists only in-frame clones, some missing. Among roughly 77,000 clones listed, 76% were seen once. Sequenced input: peripheral blood. The source of these receptors is a man aged 60-69 years with COVID-19, enrolled during active disease.

This clone was counted only a few times. CDR3 DNA sequence: TGTGCCAGCAGTTACGGGGCGGGGAGCTACACCTTC. Translated, it gives CASSYGAGSYTF. V is TRBV6-6 and J is TRBJ1-2; perhaps TRBD1 as D (5 bases). Trimming removed 2 bases at V and 9 bases at J, with 10 bases between. CDR1 and CDR2 from the germline V gene are MNHNY and SVGAGI (reference sequence). The CDR3 totals 12 residues.

This clone was counted only a few times. The chain uses TRBV18 and TRBJ1-1; perhaps TRBD1 as D (6 bases). The CDR3 runs to 14 residues. V lost 2 bases, J lost 6 bases, and 13 bases lay in between. Germline assignment: CDR1 KGHSH and CDR2 LQKENI. In DNA, the CDR3 is TGTGCCAGCTCACCATGGCAAGAGGGGGCTGAAGCTTTCTTT. It is translated as CASSPWQEGAEAFF.

This clone has a single count. The chain joins TRBV6-2 or TRBV6-3 to TRBJ2-6; a possible D gene is TRBD2 (5 bases). The CDR3 loop spans 15 amino acids. Germline loops: CDR1 MNHEY, CDR2 SVGEGT. V lost 5 bases and J lost 0, with 8 bases in between. DNA for the CDR3: TGTGCCAGCAGTGTCCGGGACTCTGGGGCCAACGTCCTGACTTTC. Residues: CASSVRDSGANVLTF.

The chain joins TRBV1 to TRBJ1-4; TRBD1, as called in the table, went unchecked against the DNA. TRBV1 is termed a pseudogene. The CDR3 loop spans 18 amino acids. CDR3 residues: CTSSPRGRPGWTNEKLFF. The CDR3 DNA reads TGCACCAGCAGCCCCAGGGGCCGACCTGGGTGGACTAATGAAAAACTGTTTTTT.

The rearrangement uses TRBV6-5 and TRBJ2-5, with 10 bases lining up with TRBD2. This CDR3 spans 15 amino acids. The V gene end was trimmed by 2 bases and the J gene end by 4 bases; junction bases not matched to a gene: 4. The germline V gene encodes CDR1 MNHEY and CDR2 SVGAGI. CDR3 amino acids: CASSYASGSRETQYF. CDR3 bases: TGTGCCAGCAGTTACGCTAGCGGGAGTAGAGAGACCCAGTACTTC.

The genes are TRBV6-5 and TRBJ2-1, with 7 nucleotides matching TRBD1. Unmatched junction bases numbered 5, after V lost 5 bases and J lost 4 bases. This CDR3 spans 14 amino acids. Per the germline V gene, CDR1 is MNHEY and CDR2 is SVGAGI. CDR3 DNA sequence: TGTGCCAGCAGTCCCGACAGGGAATACAATGAGCAGTTCTTC. Amino acids: CASSPDREYNEQFF.

This chain connects TRBV4-2 to TRBJ2-1; unclear D gene. Germline V gives CDR1 LGHNA, CDR2 YNFKEQ. The CDR3 loop spans 12 amino acids. V lost 0 bases to trimming and J lost 8 bases, with 5 bases between them. The CDR3 sequence: CASSQDLHEQFF. The CDR3 DNA is TGTGCCAGCAGCCAAGATCTACATGAGCAGTTCTTC.

This clone occurred once. The chain combines TRBV9 with TRBJ2-2, with D unresolved. In germline, CDR1 is SGDLS, CDR2 YYNGEE. The V and J ends lost 0 bases and 1 base respectively, with 10 bases between them. The CDR3 covers 16 residues. The CDR3 sequence: CASSVGGGLNTGELFF. CDR3 nucleotides: TGTGCCAGCAGCGTAGGTGGCGGTTTGAACACCGGGGAGCTGTTTTTT.

The gene calls are TRBV27 and TRBJ2-7; TRBD1 is a possible D gene (6 bases). This CDR3 comprises 14 residues. V was shortened by 7 bases and J by 1 base, with 14 bases between the two germline ends. Germline CDR1 and CDR2: MNHEY and SMNVEV (reference sequence). The CDR3 nucleotides are TGTGCCAGCATACACGGGACACCTTCCTACGAGCAGTACTTC. It codes for CASIHGTPSYEQYF.

V usage is TRBV5-4 and J usage is TRBJ2-7, with 7 nucleotides matching TRBD1. Trimming took 0 bases from V and 5 from J; bases not matched to a gene: 11. This CDR3 is built from 16 residues. Germline V gene sequence: CDR1 SGHNT, CDR2 YYREEE (reference sequence). Here the CDR3 DNA reads TGTGCCAGCAGCTTGGAGTGGCCCAGGGGGAGAAACGAGCAGTACTTC. Amino acid sequence: CASSLEWPRGRNEQYF.

This chain connects TRBV25-1 to TRBJ2-5; the D gene is possibly TRBD1 (6 bases). V was pared by 5 bases and J by 5 bases, with 12 bases between. This CDR3 has 13 amino acids. In germline, CDR1 is MGHDK, CDR2 SYGVNS. The CDR3 protein is CASSPGAVETQYF. DNA for the CDR3: TGTGCCAGCAGTCCAGGGGCGGTGGAGACCCAGTACTTC.

The genes are TRBV5-1 and TRBJ2-1; weak D call: TRBD2 (5 bases). Trimming pared 3 bases from V and 7 bases from J, leaving 11 bases between. Germline V lookup: CDR1 SGHRS, CDR2 YFSETQ. The CDR3 runs to 13 residues. CDR3 nucleotide sequence: TGCGCCAGCAGCTCCCCGGGGAGTAATGAGCAGTTCTTC. Translation gives CASSSPGSNEQFF.

The rearrangement joins TRBV14 to TRBJ2-7; 7 nucleotides line up with TRBD2. J gave up 3 bases and V 1 base, and 3 bases lay outside the gene matches. The CDR3 extends over 14 amino acids. The germline V gene has CDR1 SGHDN and CDR2 FVKESK. CDR3 region: CASSQGLAGYEQYF. The CDR3 DNA follows: TGTGCCAGCAGCCAAGGACTAGCAGGCTACGAGCAGTACTTC.

V is TRBV6-5 and J is TRBJ2-7, with D possibly being TRBD1 (6 bases). Germline V lookup: CDR1 MNHEY, CDR2 SVGAGI. The CDR3 consists of 14 residues. V lost 6 bases and J 3 bases, leaving 15 bases between the germline ends. The CDR3 region is CASSLRDTFYEQYF. The CDR3 DNA follows: TGTGCCAGCAGCTTAAGGGACACCTTCTACGAGCAGTACTTC.

Points on this clone: The same CDR3 arises from other DNA sequences in this sample as well. The rearrangement links TRBV3-1 (or the pseudogene TRBV3-2) to TRBJ2-7; 13 bases fit TRBD2. Per the germline V gene, CDR1 is LGHDT and CDR2 is YNNKEL (reference sequence). The CDR3 loop spans 14 amino acids. With 7 bases clipped from V and 3 bases from J, the junction kept 3 bases outside the gene matches. For the CDR3, the DNA is TGTGCCAGCACCACTAGCGGGGGGGGCTACGAGCAGTACTTC. Residues: CASTTSGGGYEQYF.

The rearrangement uses TRBV4-2 and TRBJ1-1; D may be TRBD1 (5 bases). V was pared by 1 base and J by 0 bases, with 6 bases between. Germline loops: CDR1 LGHNA, CDR2 YNFKEQ. This CDR3 comprises 14 residues. The CDR3 loop reads CASSQGRVNTEAFF. CDR3 nucleotide sequence: TGTGCCAGCAGCCAAGGCAGGGTGAACACTGAAGCTTTCTTT.

This clone was observed once. This chain links TRBV9 with TRBJ2-2; no clear D. Germline CDR1 and CDR2: SGDLS and YYNGEE. This CDR3 comprises 15 residues. V lost 0 bases, J lost 2 bases, and 8 bases lay in between. The CDR3 DNA reads as TGTGCCAGCAGCGTAGACGTCACAAACACCGGGGAGCTGTTTTTT. Translation: CASSVDVTNTGELFF.

The chain uses TRBV29-1 and TRBJ1-1, with D unresolved. Germline CDR1 is SQVTM and CDR2 is ANQGSEA. The CDR3 is made up of 14 amino acids. The V and J ends lost 7 bases and 3 bases respectively, with 18 bases between them. The CDR3 protein is CSAHQMTLDTEAFF. The CDR3 nucleotides read TGCAGCGCCCACCAGATGACACTCGACACTGAAGCTTTCTTT.

The V and J genes are TRBV9 and TRBJ1-4; no reliable D call. The CDR3 loop spans 13 amino acids. The V end was cut by 3 bases, the J end by 8 bases, with 11 bases between. In germline, CDR1 is SGDLS, CDR2 YYNGEE. As DNA, the CDR3 is TGTGCCAGCAGCGCGGGGTTTGGGGAAAAACTGTTTTTT. Its protein is CASSAGFGEKLFF.

The CDR3 reads CASMGTGANYGYTF. In nucleotides, the CDR3 is TGTGCCAGCATGGGGACAGGGGCTAACTATGGCTACACCTTC. V is TRBV27 and J is TRBJ1-2, with 10 bases fitting TRBD1. V lost 7 bases to trimming and J lost 0 bases; unmatched junction nucleotides: 2. Germline V CDR1 and CDR2: MNHEY, SMNVEV (reference sequence). The CDR3 has 14 residues.

About this clone: The identical CDR3 is also encoded by other nucleotide sequences in the sample. The rearrangement joins TRBV7-3 to TRBJ2-2, with a tentative D call TRBD2 (6 bases). From germline, CDR1 is SGHTA and CDR2 FQGTGA. The germline V and J ends were trimmed by 5 bases and 0 bases, with 7 bases remaining between them. CDR3 length: 14 residues. CDR3 in amino acids: CASSPSANTGELFF. DNA for the CDR3: TGTGCCAGCAGCCCTAGCGCGAACACCGGGGAGCTGTTTTTT.